These 21 T cell receptor beta chains came from one sample sequenced in a study of OX40 agonist ivuxolimab in advanced cancers. Repertoires were generated with immunoSEQ multiplex PCR, while TCRdb's copy carries only in-frame clones and drops some. Among about 91,000 clones, 80% to 90% were seen once, and the ten largest hold around 1.1%. The input for sequencing was CD4+ or CD8+ T cells sorted from blood, taken in a trial of the OX40 agonist ivuxolimab. The receptors derive from an adult with an advanced solid tumor such as melanoma, head and neck, liver or kidney cancer.

The chain carries TRBV7-3 and TRBJ1-2; unclear D gene. Germline V gene data show CDR1 as SGHTA and CDR2 as FQGTGA. The CDR3 loop spans 12 amino acids. V lost 1 base and J 9 bases, leaving 9 bases between the germline ends. The DNA for the CDR3 is TGTGCCAGCAGCTTAAACTTCGGTAGCTACACCTTC. Its translation: CASSLNFGSYTF.

The CDR3 DNA reads TGTGCCAGCAGCTTACGCCAGACAGGGGGACGTAAGGGCTACACCTTC. It codes for CASSLRQTGGRKGYTF. This chain joins TRBV7-2 and TRBJ1-2; 9 bases line up with TRBD1. Germline CDR1 is SGHTA and CDR2 is FQGNSA. The V gene end was trimmed by 2 bases and the J gene end by 8 bases; junction bases not matched to a gene: 12. The CDR3 runs to 16 residues.

The genes are TRBV4-1 and TRBJ2-2; TRBD1 matches at 9 bases. Germline CDR1 and CDR2: MGHRA and YSYEKL. This CDR3 is 16 amino acids long. With V trimmed by 3 bases and J by 4 bases, 6 bases remained unmatched. The CDR3: CASSHRPGQGTGELFF. The DNA of the CDR3 is TGCGCCAGCAGCCACAGACCGGGACAGGGCACCGGGGAGCTGTTTTTT.

This chain links TRBV6-5 with TRBJ2-3; possibly TRBD1 for D (6 bases). The CDR3 has 14 residues. Germline-derived CDR1 and CDR2 are MNHEY and SVGAGI. V was shortened by 6 bases and J by 0 bases, with 10 bases between the two germline ends. The CDR3 DNA follows: TGTGCCAGCAGAAAAACAGGGAGCACAGATACGCAGTATTTT. Its protein product is CASRKTGSTDTQYF.

This clone has a single count. The chain joins TRBV11-3 to TRBJ2-3; 8 positions match TRBD1. Germline assignment: CDR1 SGHNT and CDR2 YENEEA. The CDR3 contains 15 residues. J lost 0 bases, V lost 5 bases, and 4 bases had no gene match. The CDR3, as DNA: TGTGCCAGCAGCCCCCGGACAGGGAGCACAGATACGCAGTATTTT. Its protein is CASSPRTGSTDTQYF.

This clone was found a few times. The CDR3 DNA follows: TGCGCCAGCAGACCCACAAGCTCCTATAATTCACCCCTCCACTTT. Protein product: CASRPTSSYNSPLHF. The V and J genes are TRBV5-1 and TRBJ1-6; D ambiguous. Germline CDR1 reads SGHRS; CDR2 reads YFSETQ. Trimming pared 5 bases from V and 0 bases from J, leaving 9 bases between. This CDR3 region has 15 residues.

This clone was counted a single time. V is TRBV6-5 and J is TRBJ2-5; tentative D call: TRBD2 (5 bases). With 0 bases removed from V and 2 bases from J, the gap between germline ends came to 10 bases. CDR1 and CDR2 (germline): MNHEY, SVGAGI. There are 15 residues in the CDR3. The CDR3 nucleotides are TGTGCCAGCAGTTACTCGACCCTAGCTCAAGAGACCCAGTACTTC. Amino acid sequence: CASSYSTLAQETQYF.

This rearrangement joins TRBV19 to TRBJ1-2; 8 bases align to TRBD1. The CDR3 extends over 17 amino acids. The trim removed 5 bases at V and 3 bases at J, leaving 14 bases unmatched. CDR1 is LNHDA, CDR2 SQIVND, per germline (reference sequence). CDR3 protein: CASSSIWGGTGYYGYTF. In DNA form, the CDR3 reads TGTGCCAGTAGTTCCATATGGGGCGGGACAGGCTACTATGGCTACACCTTC.

Comment on this clone: This same CDR3 is encoded by further DNA sequences in the sample. The chain joins TRBV28 to TRBJ1-5; unclear D gene. CDR1 is MDHEN, CDR2 SYDVKM, per germline. The ends were cut back, 1 base at V and 6 bases at J, with 7 bases in the middle. The CDR3 runs 13 residues. CDR3 coding DNA: TGTGCCAGCAGTTTATCGGTCCGTCAGCCCCAGCATTTT. This codes for CASSLSVRQPQHF. Full variable domain (rest looked up from reference TRBV28 and TRBJ1-5): DVKVTQSSRYLVKRTGEKVFLECVQDMDHENMFWYRQDPGLGLRLIYFSYDVKMKEKGDIPEGYSVSREKKERFSLILESASTNQTSMYLCASSLSVRQPQHFGDGTRLSIL.

The CDR3 coding sequence is TGTGCCAGCAGCCCCTACGCAGCGGGGGGTTACAATGAGCAGTTCTTC. Translation: CASSPYAAGGYNEQFF. The chain joins TRBV7-3 to TRBJ2-1; 9 bases are a match to TRBD2. Trimming cost V 5 bases and J 4 bases; bases outside gene matches: 9. The CDR3 has 16 residues. Germline V gives CDR1 SGHTA, CDR2 FQGTGA.

Remarks on this clone: One junction end disagrees with the germline gene, perhaps due to a read error. The chain uses TRBV5-1 and TRBJ2-3; TRBD1 is a possible D gene (5 bases). The germline V gene has CDR1 SGHRS and CDR2 YFSETQ. CDR3 size: 17 residues. The CDR3 loop reads CASSLGFRQIHPDTQYF. CDR3 DNA: TGCGCCAGCAGTTTGGGTTTTAGACAGATTCATCCAGATACGCAGTATTTT. The complete variable domain, with remaining parts taken from reference TRBV5-1 and TRBJ2-3, reads KAGVTQTPRYLIKTRGQQVTLSCSPISGHRSVSWYQQTPGQGLQFLFEYFSETQRNKGNFPGRFSGRQFSNSRSEMNVSTLELGDSALYLCASSLGFRQIHPDTQYFGPGTRLTVL.

The chain couples TRBV6-6 to TRBJ2-3, with TRBD2 as a possible D gene (5 bases). The CDR3 covers 13 residues. Per germline, CDR1 MNHNY and CDR2 SVGAGI (reference sequence). The ends were cut back, 6 bases at V and 4 bases at J, with 11 bases in the middle. The CDR3 spells CASSPPGADTQYF. The CDR3 DNA follows: TGTGCCAGCAGCCCTCCCGGGGCAGATACGCAGTATTTT.

This chain connects TRBV7-9 to TRBJ1-6; a possible D gene is TRBD1 (6 bases). The CDR3 covers 15 residues. V lost 6 bases and J lost 10, with 19 bases in between. The germline V gene has CDR1 SEHNR and CDR2 FQNEAQ (reference sequence). This chain's CDR3 is CASRPPAGESSPLHF. The CDR3 DNA reads as TGTGCCAGCAGACCCCCGGCAGGGGAGAGCTCACCCCTCCACTTT.

This chain joins TRBV7-3 and TRBJ1-2; D uncertain. The CDR3 has 16 residues. With 2 bases removed from V and 3 bases from J, the gap between germline ends came to 16 bases. Germline CDR1 reads SGHTA; CDR2 reads FQGTGA. The CDR3 DNA follows: TGTGCCAGCAGCTTAGGTAGGGTGGGCGGACACTATGGCTACACCTTC. Amino acids: CASSLGRVGGHYGYTF.

The gene calls are TRBV4-3 and TRBJ2-1, with 8 positions matching TRBD2. The CDR3 has 18 amino acids. Looked up from germline, CDR1 is LGHNA and CDR2 is YSLEER. V shed 4 bases and J 7 bases; nucleotides not matched to a gene: 18. The CDR3, as DNA: TGCGCCAGCAGCCCCGAGCCGCCGGGGCGGGGGGCGGGGAATGAGCAGTTCTTC. Translated, it gives CASSPEPPGRGAGNEQFF.

CDR3 amino acids: CASSIGTGVDYQETQYF. CDR3 coding DNA: TGTGCCAGTAGTATCGGGACAGGGGTGGACTACCAAGAGACCCAGTACTTC. This chain links TRBV19 with TRBJ2-5, with 10 bases aligning to TRBD1. In germline, CDR1 is LNHDA, CDR2 SQIVND (reference sequence). The V segment lost 3 bases and the J segment 0 bases; nucleotides outside the gene matches: 7. This CDR3 is built from 17 residues.

This chain links TRBV18 with TRBJ2-2; TRBD2 is a possible D gene (5 bases). CDR1 is KGHSH and CDR2 is LQKENI in the germline V gene. This CDR3 has 15 residues. Trimming cost V 4 bases and J 6 bases, with 15 bases left between them. CDR3 in DNA: TGTGCCAGCTCACGGACGGAGGCCCAGGCCGGGGAGCTGTTTTTT. It yields the protein CASSRTEAQAGELFF.

The V and J genes are TRBV5-1 and TRBJ2-3, with 8 bases lining up with TRBD2. CDR1 and CDR2 from the germline V gene are SGHRS and YFSETQ. The CDR3 covers 15 residues. V lost 5 bases and J lost 1; bases outside the gene matches: 6. The CDR3 protein is CASRERGLGTDTQYF. CDR3 coding DNA: TGCGCCAGCAGAGAGCGGGGGCTCGGCACAGATACGCAGTATTTT.

The rearrangement joins TRBV7-3 to TRBJ2-3, with D unclear. The V end was cut by 2 bases, the J end by 3 bases, with 9 bases between. Germline V gives CDR1 SGHTA, CDR2 FQGTGA. The CDR3 runs to 14 residues. DNA of the CDR3: TGTGCCAGCAGCTTAGGTGGGCAAACAGATACGCAGTATTTT. It encodes CASSLGGQTDTQYF.

The sample holds a few counts of this clone. The chain couples TRBV4-3 to TRBJ2-6; 7 bases match TRBD1. Germline loops: CDR1 LGHNA, CDR2 YSLEER. Losses at the gene ends were 2 bases for V and 4 bases for J; bases not matched to a gene: 5. The CDR3 covers 16 residues. The CDR3 loop reads CASSQLTGVGANVLTF. The CDR3 DNA reads TGCGCCAGCAGCCAACTTACAGGGGTGGGGGCCAACGTCCTGACTTTC.

This clone was counted only a few times. This rearrangement joins TRBV5-8 to TRBJ2-3; tentatively, D is TRBD1 (5 bases). Per germline, CDR1 SGHTS and CDR2 YDEGEE. This CDR3 contains 15 residues. Trimming removed 0 bases at V and 2 bases at J, with 10 bases between. In DNA, the CDR3 is TGTGCCAGCAGCTTGGGACAGCACACCACAGATACGCAGTATTTT. Translated: CASSLGQHTTDTQYF.